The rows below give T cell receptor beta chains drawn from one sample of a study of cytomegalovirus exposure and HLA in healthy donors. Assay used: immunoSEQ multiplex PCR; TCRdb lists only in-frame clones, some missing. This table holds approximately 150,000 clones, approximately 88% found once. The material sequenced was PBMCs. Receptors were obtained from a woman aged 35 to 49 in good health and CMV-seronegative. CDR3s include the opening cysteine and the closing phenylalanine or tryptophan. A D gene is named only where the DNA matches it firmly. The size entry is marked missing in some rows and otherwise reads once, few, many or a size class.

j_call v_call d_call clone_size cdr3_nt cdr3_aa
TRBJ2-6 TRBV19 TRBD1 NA TGTGCCAGTAGCGGGACAGGGGAGTCGGGGGGGGCCAACGTCCTGACTTTC CASSGTGESGGANVLTF
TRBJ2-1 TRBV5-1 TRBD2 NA TGCGCCAGCAGCTCCGGGACTAGCGGGAGTGTAGGGTTGTTCTTC CASSSGTSGSVGLFF
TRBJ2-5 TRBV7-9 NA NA TGTGCCAGCAGCTTTGAGGGGGATACCCAGTACTTC CASSFEGDTQYF
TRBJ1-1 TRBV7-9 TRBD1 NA TGTTCCAGCAGCTTGCCAGGGGGAATTGAAGCTTTCTTT CSSSLPGGIEAFF
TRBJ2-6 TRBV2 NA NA TGTGCCGGTGCAACAGGATCCGGGGCCAACGTCCTGACTTTC CAGATGSGANVLTF
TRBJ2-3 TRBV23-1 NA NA TGCGCCAGCAGTCAATCGGGGCCAAGAGACCTCACCCCTCCGGGAGTCATACAGGATACGCAGTATTTT CASSQSGPRDLTPPGVIQDTQYF
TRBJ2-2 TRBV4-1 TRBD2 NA TGCGCCAGCAGCCAAGAAGCCGGGGGGTTGGGCGGGGAGCTGTTTTTT CASSQEAGGLGGELFF
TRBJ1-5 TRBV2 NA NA TGTGCCAGCAGTGACAGCGGGGGATATAGCAATCAGCCCCAGCATTTT CASSDSGGYSNQPQHF
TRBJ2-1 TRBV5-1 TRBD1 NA TGCGCCAGCAGCTTGGTCGACAGGGGGGAAAATGAGCAGTTCTTC CASSLVDRGENEQFF
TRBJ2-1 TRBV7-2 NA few TGTGCCAGCAGCCCCAAACTAGGGGGTGAGCAGTTCTTC CASSPKLGGEQFF
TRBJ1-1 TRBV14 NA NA TGTGCCACCGGACGCCAGGGTCTAGGTGCGGAAGCTTTCTTT CATGRQGLGAEAFF
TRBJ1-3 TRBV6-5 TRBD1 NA TGTGCCAGCAGTTACGGGGCCGGGACAGCTGGAAACACCATATATTTT CASSYGAGTAGNTIYF
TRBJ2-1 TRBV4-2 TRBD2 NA TGTGCCAGCAGCCAAGATTGGGGCGCTAGCGGGAGGGTTAGGAATGAGCAGTTCTTC CASSQDWGASGRVRNEQFF
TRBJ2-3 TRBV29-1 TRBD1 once TGCAGCGTTGACCCCGGGACAGGGATCACAGGACTCAGGGCAGATACGCAGTATTTT CSVDPGTGITGLRADTQYF
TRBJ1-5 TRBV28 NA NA TGTGCCAGCAGTTGGGGAATGGGCAGGGTTCAGCCCCAGCATTTT CASSWGMGRVQPQHF
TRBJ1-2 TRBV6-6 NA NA TGTGCCAGCAACCTGGGGGGGGGCGACTATGGCTACACCTTC CASNLGGGDYGYTF
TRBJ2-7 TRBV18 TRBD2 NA TGTGCCAGCTCACCCGGGGGGGCCTCCTACGAGCAGTACTTC CASSPGGASYEQYF
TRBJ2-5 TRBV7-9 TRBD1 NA TGTGCCAGCAGCGGGTTGACAGGGGGCCAAGAGACCCAGTACTTC CASSGLTGGQETQYF
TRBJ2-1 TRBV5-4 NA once TGTGCCAGCAGCTTTGGGCTAGCCCAATACAATGAGCAGTTCTTC CASSFGLAQYNEQFF
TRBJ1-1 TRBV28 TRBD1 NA TGTGCCAGCAGTGGACAGGGCCGGGCAGCTTTCTTT CASSGQGRAAFF
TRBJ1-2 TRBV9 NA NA TGTGCCAGCAGCGTAGGGAGTCCGAACTATGGCTACACCTTC CASSVGSPNYGYTF
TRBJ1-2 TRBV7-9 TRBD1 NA TGTGCCAGCAGCTTAAATTGGTTCGCCGGTTCGGGACAGGGCTATGGCTACACCTTC CASSLNWFAGSGQGYGYTF
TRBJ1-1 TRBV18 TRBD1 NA TGTGCCAGCTCTCGGGGAGGAGCCTCACAGGGGAGAGGGACTGAAGCTTTCTTT CASSRGGASQGRGTEAFF
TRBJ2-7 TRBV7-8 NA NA TGTGCCAGCAGCTTAGCGTCCCTCTACGAGCAGTACTTC CASSLASLYEQYF
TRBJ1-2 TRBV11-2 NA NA TGTGCCAGCAGCCAGAGGGATGGCTACACCTTC CASSQRDGYTF
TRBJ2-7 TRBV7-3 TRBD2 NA TGTGCCAGCAGCCGATATAGCGGGGACCTCTACGAGCAGTACTTC CASSRYSGDLYEQYF
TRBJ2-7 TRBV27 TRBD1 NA TGTGCCAGCAGTTCGTACGCTGACAGGGGGTTCTCCTACGAGCAGTACTTC CASSSYADRGFSYEQYF
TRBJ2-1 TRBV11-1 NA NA TGTGCCAGCAGCACCCCAGGGTACAATGAGCAGTTCTTC CASSTPGYNEQFF
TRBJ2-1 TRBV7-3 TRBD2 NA TGTGCCAGCAGCCGTAGCGGGAGTGATGAGCAGTTCTTC CASSRSGSDEQFF
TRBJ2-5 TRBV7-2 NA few TGTGCCAGCAGCTTAGCACGAGGGACCCAGTACTTC CASSLARGTQYF
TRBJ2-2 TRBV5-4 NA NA TGTGCCTCCGGGGATGGTGCAAACACCGGGGAGCTGTTTTTT CASGDGANTGELFF
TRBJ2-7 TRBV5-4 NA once TGTGCCAGCAGCTTCACAGGTGTAGTGGAGCAGTACTTC CASSFTGVVEQYF
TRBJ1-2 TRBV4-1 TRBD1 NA TGCGCCAGCAGCCTTACAGGGGGAAAGTATGGCTACACCTTC CASSLTGGKYGYTF
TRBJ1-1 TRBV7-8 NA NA TGTGCCAGCAGCTGGGCCGTAGGTCCGGTCACTGAAGCTTTCTTT CASSWAVGPVTEAFF
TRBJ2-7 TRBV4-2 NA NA TGTGCCAGCAGCCAAGATAGCACAGCCCGGAGGGAGCAGTACTTC CASSQDSTARREQYF
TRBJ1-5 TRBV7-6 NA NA TGTGCCAGCAGCCGTGGGGGGGGAGGTCAGCCCCAGCATTTT CASSRGGGGQPQHF
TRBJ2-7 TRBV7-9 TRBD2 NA TGTGCCATTACGGCGGGAGAGTCCTACGAGCAGTACTTC CAITAGESYEQYF
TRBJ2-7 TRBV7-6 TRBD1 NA TGTGCCAGCAGCTTAGGTGGACAGGGAGCCTACGAGCAGTACTTC CASSLGGQGAYEQYF
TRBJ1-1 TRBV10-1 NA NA TGCGCCAGTCTGGTCCGTGAGTGCCGCCAGGTCTCTTCGCAATGCACTGAAGCTTTCTTT CASLVRECRQVSSQCTEAFF
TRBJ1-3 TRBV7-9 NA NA TGTGCCAGCAGCCTCCCTGGAAACACCATATATTTT CASSLPGNTIYF
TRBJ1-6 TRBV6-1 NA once TGTGCCAGCAGTGAACAGGGGCAATCACCCCTCCACTTT CASSEQGQSPLHF
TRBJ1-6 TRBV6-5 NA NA TGTGCCAGCAGTTGGTCCCCGGTCGTTTATAATTCACCCCTCCACTTT CASSWSPVVYNSPLHF
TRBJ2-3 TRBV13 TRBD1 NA TGTGCCAGCAGCTCGCCGATCGGACAGGCCGCAGATACGCAGTATTTT CASSSPIGQAADTQYF
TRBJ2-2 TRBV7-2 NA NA TGTGCCAGCAGCACCTCCGGGACTTTAGCCGGGGAGCTGTTTTTT CASSTSGTLAGELFF
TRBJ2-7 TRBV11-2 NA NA TGTGCCAGCAGCCCTCCCGCCAGCTCCTACGAGCAGTACTTC CASSPPASSYEQYF
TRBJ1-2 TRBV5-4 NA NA TGTGCCAGCAGCTCCAAGGGGGACTATGGCTACACCTTC CASSSKGDYGYTF
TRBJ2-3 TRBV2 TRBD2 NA TGTGCCAGCAGTGAGTTACCTAGCGGGTGGGAGGATACGCAGTATTTT CASSELPSGWEDTQYF
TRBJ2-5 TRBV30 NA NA TGTGCCTGGGCAACAGGGCTCGTTGAGACCCAGTACTTC CAWATGLVETQYF
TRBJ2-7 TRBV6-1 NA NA TGTGCCAGCAATGTGGGCGGGGGCAACTCCTACGAGCAGTACTTC CASNVGGGNSYEQYF
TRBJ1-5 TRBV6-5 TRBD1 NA TGTGCCAGCAGTTACGGGACAGGGGGAAGTCCCCAGCATTTT CASSYGTGGSPQHF
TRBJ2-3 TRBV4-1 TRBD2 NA TGCGCCAGCAGCCACCATAGCGGGAGGGCCGTGGATACGCAGTATTTT CASSHHSGRAVDTQYF
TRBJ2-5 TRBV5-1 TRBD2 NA TGCGCCAGCAGCCCCGGACTAGCGCCGATAGAGACCCAGTACTTC CASSPGLAPIETQYF
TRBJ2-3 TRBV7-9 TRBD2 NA TGTGCCAGCAGCTTACTAGCGGGGACTACAGATACGCAGTATTTT CASSLLAGTTDTQYF
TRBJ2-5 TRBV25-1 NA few TGTGCCAGCAGTGACTTGCAGGGGGGACGAGAGACCCAGTACTTC CASSDLQGGRETQYF
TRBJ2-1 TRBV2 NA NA TGTGCCAGCAGGGGGGAGGTGAATGAGCAGTTCTTC CASRGEVNEQFF
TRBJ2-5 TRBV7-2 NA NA TGTGCCAGCACCCCGCCCGGACAGCCCAGGGAGACCCAGTACTTC CASTPPGQPRETQYF
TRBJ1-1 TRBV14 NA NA TGTGCCAGCAGCGGCCAGGTGAACACTGAAGCTTTCTTT CASSGQVNTEAFF
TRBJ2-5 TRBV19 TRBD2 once TGTGCCAGTACCGATAGCGGGGGGGCACAAGAGACCCAGTACTTC CASTDSGGAQETQYF
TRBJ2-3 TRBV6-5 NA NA TGTGCCAGCAGCCGCGATCCGACAGATACGCAGTATTTT CASSRDPTDTQYF
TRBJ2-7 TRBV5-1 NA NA TGCGCCAGCAGCGGCGGGACAGCTAAAGACTACGAGCAGTACTTC CASSGGTAKDYEQYF